The rows below give T cell receptor beta chains drawn from one sample of a study of cytomegalovirus exposure and HLA in healthy donors. TCRdb's table, derived via immunoSEQ multiplex PCR, lists solely in-frame clones and lacks some. The sample has approximately 110,000 clones, roughly 67% seen once. Sequenced sample: PBMCs. These receptors all stem from a man between 18 and 35 years old in good health and CMV-seropositive. CDR3s include the opening cysteine and the closing phenylalanine or tryptophan. The order of the fields is J gene, V gene, CDR3 protein.

>TRBJ2-3|TRBV9
CASSGGASGGTDTQYF
>TRBJ1-2|TRBV18
CASSPSAGVCGYTF
>TRBJ1-5|TRBV30
CAWSRMEGQPQHF
>TRBJ2-7|TRBV6-1
CASSEAWGFRGEQYF
>TRBJ1-5|TRBV29-1
CSVEGRGGRGQPQHF
>TRBJ2-1|TRBV7-3
CASSLNREYNEQFF
>TRBJ1-1|TRBV6-5
CASVRSGTEAFF
>TRBJ1-6|TRBV6-1
CASTPGQSPLHF
>TRBJ2-7|TRBV5-4
CASRYTGTSTYEQYF
>TRBJ1-5|TRBV29-1
CSVESSRGQPQHF
>TRBJ1-1|TRBV6-4
CASSDGGTPYGEAFF
>TRBJ2-2|TRBV2
CASSGSQRGGAGELFF
>TRBJ2-5|TRBV6-1
CASSEWLSSGGLQETQYF
>TRBJ2-3|TRBV5-1
CASSTRDRGTDTQYF
>TRBJ1-6|TRBV28
CASSLAGVNSPLHF
>TRBJ2-3|TRBV7-9
CASSAGTASTDTQYF
>TRBJ2-1|TRBV9
CASSVTDGLAAFISSYNEQFF
>TRBJ1-1|TRBV11-2
CASSLVTTGATEAFF
>TRBJ2-1|TRBV27
CASSFQGRGLLGNEQFF
>TRBJ2-3|TRBV7-9
CASSLLAGGSDTQYF
>TRBJ1-2|TRBV2
CASQQGNYGYTF
>TRBJ2-3|TRBV11-2
CASSWSGGFYTDTQYF
>TRBJ2-1|TRBV7-7
CASSLGFNNNEQFF
>TRBJ1-1|TRBV28
CASSHPTGGNTEAFF
>TRBJ1-1|TRBV5-4
CASSLGGPLNTEAFF
>TRBJ1-6|TRBV6-1
CASRNKIDSPLHF
>TRBJ2-1|TRBV5-1
CASSRDRADNEQFF
>TRBJ2-3|TRBV2
CASSRTGLSTDTQYF
>TRBJ1-1|TRBV5-6
CASSLDRREAFF
>TRBJ2-2|TRBV6-4
CASSDWHRDSTGELFF
>TRBJ2-6|TRBV28
CASTQGTGANVLTF
>TRBJ2-4|TRBV28
CASSLTGLAIQYF
>TRBJ2-1|TRBV4-2
CASSPRQGEAGGTGNEQFF
>TRBJ2-5|TRBV28
CASSLEGGETQYF
>TRBJ1-2|TRBV2
CASSGRVNYGYTF
>TRBJ1-5|TRBV28
CASSWDRSNQPQHF
>TRBJ2-7|TRBV19
CASSFSGVSSYEQYF
>TRBJ2-2|TRBV6-6
CASGGTGELFF
>TRBJ2-7|TRBV28
CASQTGSRLGQYF
>TRBJ2-2|TRBV7-6
CASSSRDSVFGELFF
>TRBJ1-2|TRBV15
CATSRRTGTNYGYTF
>TRBJ2-1|TRBV5-1
CASTIAGAIKGEQFF
>TRBJ1-4|TRBV9
CASSVSSGWSEKLFF
>TRBJ2-1|TRBV6-5
CASSYEAGGADEQFF
>TRBJ2-5|TRBV27
CASSGTPRRDSRETQYF
>TRBJ2-2|TRBV9
CASRGTGGTGELFF
>TRBJ2-1|TRBV30
CACRLAGNNNEQFF
>TRBJ2-3|TRBV4-2
CASSDNSGLAGTDTQYF
>TRBJ1-1|TRBV12-5
CASGFETGAAFF
>TRBJ2-1|TRBV10-3
CASQGPGVLNEQFF
>TRBJ1-4|TRBV6-1
CASLRTATNEKLFF
>TRBJ1-5|TRBV6-6
CASSTQGDQPQHF